Listed below are T cell receptor beta chains from one sample, sequenced in a study of T cell repertoires in aging, cancer and after chemotherapy. TCRdb processed the multiplex PCR reads anew with MiXCR; each CDR3 protein has one entry. There are around 2,400 distinct CDR3 sequences in the sample; approximately 45% occur only once, and approximately 7.8% lies in the top ten. The sequencing sample was made of blood. The receptors shown here come from a human donor with a blood cancer. CDR3s include the opening cysteine and the closing phenylalanine or tryptophan. A D gene is named only where the DNA matches it firmly. Clone size is given for some rows only: seen once, a few or many times, or a class if the clone is expanded.

v_call	j_call	clone_size	d_call	cdr3_aa	cdr3_nt
TRBV6-2/TRBV6-3	TRBJ2-1	once	.	CASSYSDRPQGSYNEQFF	TGTGCCAGCAGTTACTCTGATCGCCCCCAAGGCTCCTACAATGAGCAGTTCTTC
TRBV6-5	TRBJ1-2	few	TRBD1	CASSYSAGGNGGYTF	TGTGCCAGCAGTTACTCGGCAGGGGGCAACGGAGGCTACACCTTC
TRBV6-5	TRBJ1-2	.	.	CASSMDINYGYTF	TGTGCCAGCAGCATGGACATTAACTATGGCTACACCTTC
TRBV5-4	TRBJ2-3	.	TRBD2	CASSLAGGYTQYF	TGTGCCAGCAGCTTGGCCGGGGGGTATACGCAGTATTTT
TRBV6-1	TRBJ2-7	.	.	CAALGTPEGEQYF	TGTGCCGCCCTAGGGACCCCTGAGGGGGAGCAGTACTTC
TRBV6-2/TRBV6-3	TRBJ2-4	few	.	CASSELEGGTQYF	TGTGCCAGCAGTGAATTAGAGGGGGGGACGCAGTACTTC
TRBV6-5	TRBJ2-3	.	TRBD2	CASSHRSWASGNTDTQYF	TGTGCCAGCAGTCATAGGAGCTGGGCTAGCGGGAACACAGATACGCAGTATTTT
TRBV6-1	TRBJ1-3	.	.	CASSESGTNTIYF	TGTGCCAGCAGTGAGTCAGGGACGAACACCATATATTTT
TRBV13	TRBJ2-3	.	TRBD2	CASSWGLAGGYTDTQYF	TGTGCCAGCAGCTGGGGACTAGCGGGGGGCTACACAGATACGCAGTATTTT
TRBV19	TRBJ2-3	few	.	CASSTPLGADTQYF	TGTGCCAGTAGTACCCCCCTGGGGGCAGATACGCAGTATTTT
TRBV7-2	TRBJ1-5	.	.	CASSLTGYNQHQHF	TGTGCCAGCAGCTTAACTGGGTACAATCAGCACCAGCATTTT
TRBV7-6	TRBJ2-1	.	.	CASSLRGGVYNEQFF	TGTGCCAGCAGCTTAAGAGGGGGGGTTTACAATGAGCAGTTCTTC
TRBV6-2/TRBV6-3	TRBJ1-5	.	.	CASSYSRGGNQPQHF	TGTGCCAGCAGTTACTCTCGGGGTGGCAATCAGCCCCAGCATTTT
TRBV12-3/TRBV12-4	TRBJ2-6	few	TRBD1	CASSPGQASGANVLTF	TGTGCCAGCAGCCCGGGACAGGCCTCTGGGGCCAACGTCCTGACTTTC
TRBV7-2	TRBJ2-1	.	.	CASSLASYNEQFF	TGTGCCAGCAGCTTAGCCAGCTACAATGAGCAGTTCTTC
TRBV29-1	TRBJ2-2	.	.	CSVRRGNTGELFF	TGCAGCGTACGGAGGGGGAACACCGGGGAGCTGTTTTTT
TRBV4-3	TRBJ2-7	.	.	CASSQGGGRSYEQYF	TGCGCCAGCAGCCAAGGGGGGGGCAGGTCCTACGAGCAGTACTTC
TRBV5-6	TRBJ2-7	few	.	CASSQTKRLVGEQYF	TGTGCCAGCAGCCAGACGAAGAGACTAGTAGGCGAGCAGTACTTC
TRBV12-3/TRBV12-4	TRBJ1-2	few	.	CASSGGRTNYGYTF	TGTGCCAGCAGTGGGGGGAGGACTAACTATGGCTACACCTTC
TRBV29-1	TRBJ2-3	large	TRBD2	CSVAGLAGARDTQYF	TGCAGCGTCGCGGGACTAGCGGGAGCTAGAGATACGCAGTATTTT
TRBV29-1	TRBJ1-2	large	.	CSVAPYNYGYTF	TGCAGCGTTGCCCCGTACAACTATGGCTACACCTTC
TRBV5-6	TRBJ2-1	few	.	CASSLVSEQFF	TGTGCCAGCAGCTTGGTGAGCGAGCAGTTCTTC
TRBV20-1	TRBJ1-4	.	.	CSARDRGARNEKLFF	TGCAGTGCTAGAGATCGGGGGGCCCGTAATGAAAAACTGTTTTTT
TRBV27	TRBJ2-1	few	.	CASTGRRGNAPYNEQFF	TGTGCCAGCACGGGTCGAAGGGGGAACGCCCCGTACAATGAGCAGTTCTTC
TRBV6-2/TRBV6-3	TRBJ1-1	.	.	CASSYGGQRDGAFF	TGTGCCAGCAGTTACGGGGGGCAACGGGACGGAGCTTTCTTT
TRBV7-4	TRBJ2-2	few	.	CASRVQGPGELFF	TGTGCCAGCAGGGTCCAGGGTCCCGGGGAGCTGTTTTTT
TRBV7-2	TRBJ2-2	.	.	CASSLWQGTGELFF	TGTGCCAGCAGCTTATGGCAGGGGACCGGGGAGCTGTTTTTT
TRBV19	TRBJ2-7	few	.	CASSIDIGTPSSYEQYF	TGTGCCAGTAGTATAGATATTGGGACACCAAGCTCCTACGAGCAGTACTTC
TRBV19	TRBJ1-2	.	.	CASSIRGYGYTF	TGTGCCAGTAGTATCCGGGGCTATGGCTACACCTTC
TRBV6-5	TRBJ1-1	.	.	CASTAWNQQGKAFF	TGTGCCAGCACAGCATGGAACCAACAGGGAAAAGCTTTCTTT